The clone carrying this TCR beta chain was detected only a few times. The identical CDR3 is also encoded by other nucleotide sequences in the sample. This sample was included in a study of shared clonotypes between healthy human individuals. The CDR3 spans 14 residues. The germline gives CDR1 KGHSH, CDR2 LQKENI. V was clipped by 6 bases and J by 0 bases, with 8 bases between them. Sequencing used immunoSEQ multiplex PCR; TCRdb keeps in-frame clones, though not all of them. The table has about 2.4 million clones, approximately 92% seen once. Sequencing was carried out using naive CD4+ T cells sorted from blood. Subset denoted: CD45RA+ positively selected. The receptor was derived from a man younger than 30 in good health. The gene calls are TRBV18 and TRBJ1-4, with a possible D match to TRBD1 (6 bases). CDR3 sequence reads: CASSPGATNEKLFF. The CDR3 coding sequence is TGTGCCAGCTCGCCAGGGGCAACTAATGAAAAACTGTTTTTT.